Following are 4 T cell receptor beta chains from one sample sequenced in a study of T-cell memory formation after mild COVID-19. TCRdb re-called the 5' RACE reads with MiXCR, one entry per CDR3 protein. The data contain around 62,000 distinct CDR3 sequences, around a quarter of them singletons. Sequencing was carried out using PBMCs or a T cell subset sorted from them (not recorded which). Receptors were obtained from a man aged 18 to 35 who had mild COVID-19 (a few samples of this study predate the infection). Cell type and time point are not known.

The rearrangement links TRBV6-6 to TRBJ2-3, with 10 nucleotides matching TRBD2. This CDR3 comprises 14 residues. The germline V gene encodes CDR1 MNHNY and CDR2 SVGAGI (reference sequence). V shed 8 bases, J shed 6 bases, and the junction held 8 bases outside the gene matches. The CDR3, as DNA: TGTGCCAGCGTGTCTAGCGGGGGAGGTGATACGCAGTATTTT. It yields the protein CASVSSGGGDTQYF.

This chain connects TRBV12-3 or TRBV12-4 to TRBJ2-5; tentatively, D is TRBD1 or TRBD2 (5 bases each). The CDR3 extends over 14 amino acids. Trimming removed 5 bases at V and 4 bases at J, with 14 bases between. The CDR3 reads CASSRGRGGETQYF. CDR3 sequence (DNA): TGTGCCAGCAGTAGGGGCCGGGGCGGAGAGACCCAGTACTTC.

This clonotype was seen at least ten times. The CDR3 sequence: CASIPFSGGAIDTQYF. As DNA, the CDR3 is TGTGCCAGCATCCCCTTTAGCGGGGGGGCCATAGATACGCAGTATTTT. The V and J genes are TRBV11-2 and TRBJ2-3; 11 positions agree with TRBD2. With 7 bases clipped from V and 5 bases from J, the junction kept 11 bases outside the gene matches. CDR3 length: 16 amino acids. The germline V gene encodes CDR1 SGHAT and CDR2 FQNNGV.

This clonotype was detected only a few times. The gene calls are TRBV23-1 and TRBJ2-2; a weak D match, TRBD1 (5 bases). TRBV23-1 is recorded as an ORF, its role being uncertain. V lost 3 bases to trimming and J lost 4 bases, with 18 bases between them. The CDR3 runs to 17 residues. The CDR3 sequence: CASSHRVGAEFTGELFF. In nucleotides, the CDR3 is TGCGCCAGCAGTCACCGGGTAGGGGCGGAATTCACCGGGGAGCTGTTTTTT.